The next 15 T cell receptor delta chains were all read from a single sample in a study of gamma-delta T cells after stem cell transplantation. TCRdb re-processed the RT-PCR reads using CATT. The table has about 3,000 delta-chain clones, 8% to 9% seen once. Material: gamma-delta T cells. The receptors were gathered from a human donor. It is not recorded whose cells these are; they may come from a transplant donor.

This clone was found a few times. Only one base separates this from a far larger clonotype, so it likely reflects a read error. The V call is TRDV2, the J call TRDJ2, with 10 bases matching TRDD3. This CDR3 has 16 amino acids. The germline gives CDR1 GEAIGNYY, CDR2 EKD. CDR3 residues: CACDSMGDTLTTQLFF. CDR3 DNA sequence: TGTGCCTGTGACTCCATGGGGGATACTTTGACAACACAACTCTTCTTT.

Regarding this clone: Possible read error: a much larger clone is one base away. For the CDR3, the DNA is TGTGCTCTTGTGGAAAGTCCCCCTTTCCTTGAGTATGGTATGACAGCACAACTCTTCTTT. Translated: CALVESPPFLEYGMTAQLFF. This rearrangement joins TRDV1 to TRDJ2; D is possibly TRDD2 (5 bases). The CDR3 sequence is 20 residues long. Per the germline V gene, CDR1 is TSWWSYY and CDR2 is QGS.

Concerning this clone: One base separates it from a far larger clone, so it is likely a read error. The chain uses TRDV2 and TRDJ1; TRDD3 aligns across 9 bases. Trimming cost V 0 bases and J 6 bases; bases outside gene matches: 10. The CDR3 runs to 16 residues. The germline CDR1 and CDR2 sequences are GEAIGNYY and EKD. The CDR3 loop reads CACDTGYWGSVNKLIF. In DNA, the CDR3 is TGTGCCTGTGACACCGGGTACTGGGGGAGCGTTAATAAACTCATCTTT.

A few counts support this clone. This likely came from a read error, as a far larger clone is one base away. CDR3 loop: CACDTVKRLGIPYHTQQMFF. CDR3 nucleotides: TGTGCCTGTGACACCGTGAAGAGACTGGGGATACCCTACCACACCCAACAGATGTTTTTC. This rearrangement joins TRDV2 to TRDJ3, with 8 bases that match TRDD3. The germline CDR1 and CDR2 sequences are GEAIGNYY and EKD. CDR3 length: 20 amino acids.

This clone was recorded a few times. A far bigger clonotype differs at one base, so this is likely a read error. Additional DNA sequences in this sample encode the identical CDR3. The rearrangement joins TRDV2 to TRDJ3; 9 bases match TRDD3. The germline CDR1 and CDR2 sequences are GEAIGNYY and EKD. After removal of 4 bases from V and 0 bases from J, the junction contained 6 bases not matched to a gene. The CDR3 sequence is 18 residues long. The CDR3 spells CACDRLGDDSWDTRQMFF. The CDR3 coding sequence is TGTGCCTGTGATCGGCTGGGGGATGACTCCTGGGACACCCGACAGATGTTTTTC.

Only a few counts were recorded for this clone. The V gene is TRDV1, the J gene TRDJ1; D is perhaps TRDD3 (6 bases). Germline V gene sequence: CDR1 TSWWSYY, CDR2 QGS. This CDR3 comprises 15 residues. V lost 4 bases to trimming and J lost 7 bases, with 19 bases between them. The CDR3 loop reads CALGGLWGFTSKLIF. CDR3 in DNA: TGTGCTCTTGGGGGACTATGGGGATTCACGAGTAAACTCATCTTT.

For this clone: It is likely a read error: a sequence one base away is far more abundant. CDR3 bases: TGTGCCGGTGACATACTGGGGGATACGTTGACAGCACAACTCTTCTTT. It codes for CAGDILGDTLTAQLFF. This chain joins TRDV2 and TRDJ2; TRDD3 agrees at 13 bases. Per the germline V gene, CDR1 is GEAIGNYY and CDR2 is EKD. The CDR3 runs to 16 residues.

By sample fraction, this clone is large. Other DNA sequences within the sample encode an identical CDR3. The rearrangement links TRDV2 to TRDJ3, with 9 bases that match TRDD3. V was clipped by 0 bases and J by 0 bases; unmatched bases: 8. The germline V gene has CDR1 GEAIGNYY and CDR2 EKD. There are 20 residues in the CDR3. The CDR3 DNA reads as TGTGCCTGTGACACCCTTACTGGGGGACCCGGCTCCTGGGACACCCGACAGATGTTTTTC. Translated, it gives CACDTLTGGPGSWDTRQMFF.

Worth noting for this clone: A read error is possible here, since a much larger clone lies one base away. V usage is TRDV2 and J usage is TRDJ1, with 9 positions matching TRDD3. Germline V gene data show CDR1 as GEAIGNYY and CDR2 as EKD. Trimming removed 3 bases from V and 8 bases from J; junction bases left unmatched: 36. This CDR3 contains 23 residues. The CDR3 coding sequence is TGTGCCTGTGACCCTCCGTTACCTCCTACTATTATTCTTCACGTACTGGGGGAGGCAAAACTCATCTTT. This sequence encodes CACDPPLPPTIILHVLGEAKLIF.

By proportion, this clone is large. Other DNA sequences in the sample encode the same CDR3. The rearrangement joins TRDV2 to TRDJ3; TRDD3 matches 7 bases. This CDR3 spans 17 amino acids. The J segment lost 0 bases and the V segment lost 0 bases, leaving 1 base of the junction unmatched. Germline CDR1 reads GEAIGNYY; CDR2 reads EKD. CDR3 DNA: TGTGCCTGTGACACCTGGGGGAGCTCCTGGGACACCCGACAGATGTTTTTC. Translated, it gives CACDTWGSSWDTRQMFF.

This clone was detected only a few times. TCRdb's protein for this DNA is that of a much larger clone and differs from the translation at residue 16, likely a read error; the protein shown is the DNA translation. The chain has TRDV2 and TRDJ3; TRDD3 agrees at 8 bases. Germline lookup yields CDR1 GEAIGNYY and CDR2 EKD. The CDR3 has 18 residues. The CDR3 region is CACDRVGIQDWDTRQIFF. In DNA, the CDR3 is TGTGCCTGTGACAGAGTGGGGATACAAGACTGGGACACCCGACAGATATTTTTC.

This clone is medium-sized (0.01 to 0.1%) by share. The rearrangement joins TRDV1 to TRDJ1; TRDD3 might be the D (6 bases). Germline V gene data show CDR1 as TSWWSYY and CDR2 as QGS. The CDR3 sequence is 16 residues long. Trimming removed 2 bases at V and 3 bases at J, with 16 bases between. CDR3 sequence: CALGEIRRTGPDKLIF. The CDR3 DNA sequence: TGTGCTCTTGGGGAAATCAGGAGGACTGGGCCCGATAAACTCATCTTT.

This clone was recorded a few times. This chain joins TRDV1 and TRDJ1; tentatively, D is TRDD2 (6 bases). V lost 4 bases and J 0 bases, leaving 33 bases between the germline ends. The length of the CDR3 is 22 residues. Looked up from germline, CDR1 is TSWWSYY and CDR2 is QGS. The CDR3 DNA is TGTGCTCTTGGGGGCCTCCCTTCCGTTGCCTTTACCGTGATACCCTACACCGATAAACTCATCTTT. Protein sequence: CALGGLPSVAFTVIPYTDKLIF.

This clone came up a few times. This chain connects TRDV1 to TRDJ1, with a tentative D call TRDD2 (7 bases). The CDR3 consists of 24 residues. Germline assignment: CDR1 TSWWSYY and CDR2 QGS. Deletions cut 6 bases from V and 2 bases from J, with 43 bases between. The CDR3 region has the DNA TGTGCTCTTGGCCTTTGTTTATTCCCGGGCCTTCCTTTGTCAACTGGGTGGGAGACCGATAAACTCATCTTT. As protein: CALGLCLFPGLPLSTGWETDKLIF.

With regard to this clone: A far larger clone is just one base off, so this is likely a read error. Other DNA sequences in the sample encode the same CDR3. CDR3 sequence: CACDTWGTAQLFF. For the CDR3, the DNA is TGTGCCTGTGACACCTGGGGGACAGCACAGCTCTTCTTT. This chain links TRDV2 with TRDJ2; 7 nucleotides match TRDD3. The CDR3 extends over 13 amino acids. Per germline, CDR1 GEAIGNYY and CDR2 EKD.